This TCR beta chain was captured by sequencing in a study of blood T cells in healthy people across ages. Comment on this clonotype: A read error is possible here, since a much larger clone lies one base away.

With a J-beta primer mix and a sample-barcoded 5' primer, a second PCR ran about 7 to 12 cycles. Using its own MiXCR run on the 5' RACE reads, TCRdb lists one record per CDR3 protein. Here the sample spans about 1,800,000 distinct CDR3 sequences, 28% being singletons. This CDR3 spans 13 amino acids. Germline-derived CDR1 and CDR2 are SNHLY and FYNNEI. The source material was blood. The origin of this receptor is a woman in her twenties or thirties in good health. The chain is built from TRBV2 and TRBJ2-1; the D is unclear. The CDR3 reads CASSKELGNGQFF. In DNA form, the CDR3 reads TGTGCCAGCAGTAAGGAGCTGGGTAATGGGCAGTTCTTC.